A single sample is the source of the 23 T cell receptor beta chains below, sequenced in a study of TIL therapy for anti-PD-1-resistant metastatic lung cancer. The immunoSEQ assay was v3. The protocol was immunoSEQ multiplex PCR, while the TCRdb copy is restricted to in-frame clones and leaves out a portion. Of about 21,000 clones in the sample, around 71% were seen once. Time point indicated: pre-treatment sample, taken before nivolumab and TIL therapy. The sample was blood, taken at baseline. The source is a person between 25 and 79 years old with non-small cell lung cancer.

V and J are TRBV30 and TRBJ2-5; 14 bases map to TRBD2. The length of the CDR3 is 17 residues. V dropped 1 base and J dropped 1; count of bases not matched to a gene: 5. Germline V lookup: CDR1 GTSNPN, CDR2 SVGIG (reference sequence). This CDR3 reads CAWSAGTSGGPQETQYF. DNA for the CDR3: TGTGCCTGGAGTGCCGGGACTAGCGGGGGCCCCCAAGAGACCCAGTACTTC.

The table lists this clone with a few counts. The V call is TRBV5-1, the J call TRBJ2-7; 14 bases line up with TRBD2. Germline lookup yields CDR1 SGHRS and CDR2 YFSETQ. The CDR3 sequence is 15 residues long. With V trimmed by 4 bases and J by 2 bases, 2 bases remained unmatched. CDR3 residues: CASSAGLAGAYEQYF. CDR3 in DNA: TGCGCCAGCAGCGCGGGACTAGCGGGAGCCTACGAGCAGTACTTC.

This rearrangement joins TRBV7-6 to TRBJ2-1; D ambiguous. Germline loops: CDR1 SGHVS, CDR2 FNYEAQ. This CDR3 contains 11 residues. V lost 1 base and J lost 12, with 7 bases in between. The CDR3 spells CASSLDRAQFF. The CDR3 DNA sequence: TGTGCCAGCAGCTTAGATAGGGCGCAGTTCTTC. Full variable domain (rest looked up from reference TRBV7-6 and TRBJ2-1): GAGVSQSPRYKVTKRGQDVALRCDPISGHVSLYWYRQALGQGPEFLTYFNYEAQQDKSGLPNDRFSAERPEGSISTLTIQRTEQRDSAMYRCASSLDRAQFFGPGTRLTVL.

This chain connects TRBV5-1 to TRBJ1-2, with a possible D match to TRBD1 (5 bases). The CDR3 runs 15 residues. The germline V and J ends were trimmed by 4 bases and 1 base, with 14 bases remaining between them. CDR1 is SGHRS and CDR2 is YFSETQ in the germline V gene. CDR3 amino acids: CASSPRQNINYGYTF. CDR3 in DNA: TGCGCCAGCAGCCCCAGACAGAACATTAACTATGGCTACACCTTC.

The chain uses TRBV11-2 and TRBJ2-2, with D possibly TRBD2 on 5 matching bases. Trimming removed 3 bases from V and 6 bases from J, with 26 bases in between. The V gene's germline CDR1 is SGHAT and CDR2 FQNNGV. CDR3 length: 19 amino acids. CDR3 in amino acids: CASSFQASRVAFGAGELFF. Written as DNA, the CDR3 is TGTGCCAGCAGCTTTCAAGCTAGCCGGGTGGCATTTGGGGCCGGGGAGCTGTTTTTT.

The rearrangement joins TRBV6-5 to TRBJ1-1; D remains unclear. Trimming left V 6 bases short and J 0 bases short, with 8 bases between. The length of the CDR3 is 13 residues. The germline V gene has CDR1 MNHEY and CDR2 SVGAGI. Here the CDR3 DNA reads TGTGCCAGCAGAATCACAATGAACACTGAAGCTTTCTTT. Amino acid sequence: CASRITMNTEAFF.

The CDR3 sequence: CASSENAPDTQYF. CDR3 sequence (DNA): TGTGCCAGCAGTGAAAATGCCCCAGATACGCAGTATTTT. The chain employs TRBV2 and TRBJ2-3; D unclear. This CDR3 contains 13 residues. Trimming shortened V by 2 bases and J by 4 bases, and 7 bases separated the two germline ends. Looked up from germline, CDR1 is SNHLY and CDR2 is FYNNEI.

The chain employs TRBV11-2 and TRBJ2-7, with D hard to call. CDR1 SGHAT and CDR2 FQNNGV come from the germline V gene. V was trimmed by 3 bases and J by 6 bases, leaving 12 bases between them. This CDR3 has 13 amino acids. The CDR3 spells CASSFTSPGEQYF. CDR3 DNA sequence: TGTGCCAGCAGCTTTACATCCCCGGGCGAGCAGTACTTC. Looking up the rest from reference TRBV11-2 and TRBJ2-7 gives the full variable domain: EAGVAQSPRYKIIEKRQSVAFWCNPISGHATLYWYQQILGQGPKLLIQFQNNGVVDDSQLPKDRFSAERLKGVDSTLKIQPAKLEDSAVYLCASSFTSPGEQYFGPGTRLTVT.

The table lists this clone with a few counts. The rearrangement links TRBV30 to TRBJ2-7, with 9 bases fitting TRBD2. Germline-derived CDR1 and CDR2 are GTSNPN and SVGIG (reference sequence). This CDR3 is built from 15 residues. With 4 bases clipped from V and 6 bases from J, the junction kept 13 bases outside the gene matches. CDR3: CAWKAIAGAVGEQYF. DNA for the CDR3: TGTGCCTGGAAGGCGATAGCGGGGGCGGTGGGCGAGCAGTACTTC. The full variable domain, completed using reference TRBV30 and TRBJ2-7, is SQTIHQWPATLVQPVGSPLSLECTVEGTSNPNLYWYRQAAGRGLQLLFYSVGIGQISSEVPQNLSASRPQDRQFILSSKKLLLSDSGFYLCAWKAIAGAVGEQYFGPGTRLTVT.

The rearrangement uses TRBV10-1 and TRBJ2-1; no firm D call. The CDR3 runs to 16 residues. Trimming removed 0 bases at V and 12 bases at J, with 21 bases between. In germline, CDR1 is WNHNN, CDR2 SYGVQD (reference sequence). The DNA for the CDR3 is TGCGCCAGCAGTGAGTCGATAGACCCCTCAAGGTCCGGGCAGTTCTTC. It is translated as CASSESIDPSRSGQFF.

The rearrangement links TRBV5-4 to TRBJ1-3, with D possibly TRBD1 on 6 matching bases. Germline-derived CDR1 and CDR2 are SGHNT and YYREEE (reference sequence). V lost 4 bases, J lost 2 bases, and 13 bases lay in between. The CDR3 sequence is 15 residues long. This CDR3 reads CASSPNAGAGNTIYF. The CDR3 DNA is TGTGCCAGCAGCCCTAACGCAGGGGCTGGAAACACCATATATTTT.

The CDR3 nucleotides read TGCGCCAGCAGAAGGACAGGGGGAAGGGACACTGAAGCTTTCTTT. Protein product: CASRRTGGRDTEAFF. This chain joins TRBV5-1 and TRBJ1-1; 10 bases align to TRBD1. The germline CDR1 and CDR2 sequences are SGHRS and YFSETQ. The length of the CDR3 is 15 residues. The J segment lost 3 bases and the V segment lost 5 bases, leaving 7 bases of the junction unmatched.

The chain is built from TRBV29-1 and TRBJ1-1, with TRBD1 as a possible D gene (6 bases). V lost 7 bases and J 3 bases, leaving 18 bases between the germline ends. The CDR3 covers 14 residues. Germline V lookup: CDR1 SQVTM, CDR2 ANQGSEA. The CDR3 spells CSGARQGRDTEAFF. CDR3 in DNA: TGCAGCGGGGCAAGGCAGGGGCGGGACACTGAAGCTTTCTTT.

The V gene is TRBV27, the J gene TRBJ1-5, with D possibly matching TRBD1 (6 bases). Germline V lookup: CDR1 MNHEY, CDR2 SMNVEV (reference sequence). The CDR3 length is 14 residues. Trimming removed 2 bases at V and 3 bases at J, with 8 bases between. CDR3: CASSLQGINQPQHF. DNA of the CDR3: TGTGCCAGCAGTTTACAGGGGATCAATCAGCCCCAGCATTTT.

The chain carries TRBV19 and TRBJ2-3, with TRBD2 matching over 11 bases. Trimming cost V 9 bases and J 4 bases; bases outside gene matches: 18. The CDR3 length is 18 residues. CDR1 and CDR2 from the germline V gene are LNHDA and SQIVND (reference sequence). The CDR3 DNA reads TGTGCCAGCAGGAGTGGTAGCGGGGGGGCTTGGGTTTCAGATACGCAGTATTTT. It specifies CASRSGSGGAWVSDTQYF.

This clone has only a few counts. V usage is TRBV3-1 (or the pseudogene TRBV3-2) and J usage is TRBJ2-2; the D is unclear. Germline-derived CDR1 and CDR2 are LGHDT and YNNKEL (reference sequence). Trimming took 1 base from V and 4 from J, leaving 10 bases between them. This CDR3 has 15 amino acids. The CDR3: CASSQVGAGTGELFF. The CDR3 region has the DNA TGTGCCAGCAGCCAAGTTGGCGCCGGCACCGGGGAGCTGTTTTTT.

Only one count was recorded for this clone. This chain links TRBV15 with TRBJ2-7; TRBD2 matches at 8 bases. The CDR3 is made up of 15 amino acids. The germline gives CDR1 LNHNV, CDR2 YYDKDF (reference sequence). The trim removed 1 base at V and 3 bases at J, leaving 5 bases unmatched. The CDR3 region is CATSRGVSGSYEQYF. CDR3 coding DNA: TGTGCCACCAGCAGAGGAGTCAGCGGGAGCTACGAGCAGTACTTC.

The rearrangement links TRBV6-5 to TRBJ1-2; a weak D match, TRBD1 (6 bases). Trimming pared 6 bases from V and 4 bases from J, leaving 18 bases between. Germline values: CDR1 MNHEY, CDR2 SVGAGI. The CDR3 consists of 15 residues. CDR3 protein: CASSVNGQWGYGYTF. The DNA for the CDR3 is TGTGCCAGCAGCGTAAATGGACAGTGGGGCTATGGCTACACCTTC.

The chain carries TRBV5-1 and TRBJ1-4, with D maybe TRBD1 (5 bases). This CDR3 comprises 16 residues. From germline, CDR1 is SGHRS and CDR2 YFSETQ. The V end was cut by 3 bases, the J end by 2 bases, with 14 bases between. The chain's CDR3 is CASSSAGGTTNEKLFF. The CDR3 DNA is TGCGCCAGCAGCTCGGCCGGTGGGACGACTAATGAAAAACTGTTTTTT.

Comments on this clone: This CDR3 is also generated by other DNA sequences in the sample. The V call is TRBV27, the J call TRBJ1-6, with 9 bases fitting TRBD1. In germline, CDR1 is MNHEY, CDR2 SMNVEV (reference sequence). This CDR3 region has 14 residues. Germline trimming cut 3 bases from V and 8 bases from J; bases unmatched to any gene: 2. CDR3 amino acids: CASSLDRGYSPLHF. CDR3 in DNA: TGTGCCAGCAGTTTGGACAGGGGATATTCACCCCTCCACTTT.

This rearrangement joins TRBV23-1 to TRBJ2-2; 12 positions match TRBD2. TRBV23-1 is an ORF, with its function uncertain. V lost 6 bases to trimming and J lost 3 bases; unmatched junction nucleotides: 8. The CDR3 length is 17 residues. The CDR3 protein is CASSFRLAGAYTGELFF. DNA for the CDR3: TGCGCCAGCAGCTTTCGACTAGCGGGGGCCTACACCGGGGAGCTGTTTTTT.

This chain uses TRBV6-5 with TRBJ2-7, with 9 bases that match TRBD2. Trimming cost V 3 bases and J 4 bases; bases outside gene matches: 10. Germline V gene sequence: CDR1 MNHEY, CDR2 SVGAGI. The CDR3 runs to 16 residues. The CDR3 reads CASSYAGTSLKYEQYF. The DNA for the CDR3 is TGTGCCAGCAGTTATGCCGGGACTAGCTTAAAGTACGAGCAGTACTTC.

This clone was detected a few times. V and J are TRBV5-5 and TRBJ1-6; 8 nucleotides line up with TRBD1. The J segment lost 6 bases and the V segment lost 4 bases, leaving 3 bases of the junction unmatched. CDR3 length equals 14 residues. Germline CDR1 reads SGHKS; CDR2 reads YYEKEE (reference sequence). The CDR3 coding sequence is TGTGCCAGCAGCGCCGACAGGGGTAATTCACCCCTCCACTTT. The encoded protein is CASSADRGNSPLHF.